Below, 8 T cell receptor beta chains from the same sample are listed, as sequenced in a study of blood T cell repertoires in COVID-19 (dated by TCRdb to the early 2020s). The library was made by the immunoSEQ multiplex PCR assay. TCRdb mirrors the immuneACCESS table, restricted to in-frame sequences. Some clones are absent from its copies; in checked studies, under half trace to an unresolved V gene, and the reason for the others is unknown. The table for this sample lists 150,000 to 200,000 clones; 80% to 90% of them were counted only once. The leading ten clones occupy 12% of the sample. Sequences were obtained from peripheral blood. These receptors were obtained from a woman of 80 years or more with COVID-19, enrolled during active disease.

The chain employs TRBV5-1 and TRBJ1-1; TRBD1 matches at 9 bases. Per the germline V gene, CDR1 is SGHRS and CDR2 is YFSETQ. CDR3 length equals 17 residues. Unmatched junction bases numbered 13, after V lost 3 bases and J lost 4 bases. The CDR3 sequence is CASSSMILGTGSTEAFF. CDR3 nucleotides: TGCGCCAGCAGCTCCATGATTCTCGGGACAGGGTCCACTGAAGCTTTCTTT.

The chain couples TRBV5-1 to TRBJ1-1, with TRBD1 matching over 7 bases. Germline V lookup: CDR1 SGHRS, CDR2 YFSETQ. The junction had 4 bases not matched to a gene; V was cut back by 5 bases and J by 0 bases. This CDR3 has 14 amino acids. The CDR3 DNA reads as TGCGCCAGCAGTATACAGGGGATGAACACTGAAGCTTTCTTT. Amino acids: CASSIQGMNTEAFF.

The chain couples TRBV11-1 to TRBJ2-2, with TRBD1 matching 9 bases. The V gene's germline CDR1 is SGHAT and CDR2 FQDESV (reference sequence). V lost 2 bases to trimming and J lost 6 bases; unmatched junction nucleotides: 4. This CDR3 has 15 residues. The CDR3 sequence: CASSLRQGVAGELFF. The CDR3, as DNA: TGTGCCAGCAGCTTAAGACAGGGGGTGGCCGGGGAGCTGTTTTTT. Combining the CDR3 with reference TRBV11-1 and TRBJ2-2 gives the whole variable domain EAEVAQSPRYKITEKSQAVAFWCDPISGHATLYWYRQILGQGPELLVQFQDESVVDDSQLPKDRFSAERLKGVDSTLKIQPAELGDSAMYLCASSLRQGVAGELFFGEGSRLTVL.

The chain uses TRBV10-3 and TRBJ1-1; maybe TRBD1 (6 bases). V gave up 0 bases and J gave up 4 bases, with 18 bases separating them. In germline, CDR1 is ENHRY, CDR2 SYGVKD. The CDR3 is 17 amino acids. The CDR3 region is CAISESNYRDERTEAFF. The CDR3, as DNA: TGTGCCATCAGTGAGTCGAACTACAGGGATGAGCGCACTGAAGCTTTCTTT.

This clone was counted only a few times. This chain joins TRBV5-1 and TRBJ1-2; a weak D match, TRBD1 (6 bases). V was trimmed by 4 bases and J by 6 bases, leaving 10 bases between them. Germline CDR1 is SGHRS and CDR2 is YFSETQ. This CDR3 spans 12 amino acids. The chain's CDR3 is CASSLRQDGYTF. CDR3 nucleotides: TGCGCCAGCAGCCTGCGACAGGATGGCTACACCTTC.

V usage is TRBV4-2 and J usage is TRBJ1-5; maybe TRBD1 (5 bases). This CDR3 is 16 amino acids long. CDR1 and CDR2 (germline): LGHNA, YNFKEQ. With 2 bases removed from V and 7 bases from J, the gap between germline ends came to 18 bases. CDR3 residues: CASSQQAGLLFQPQHF. CDR3 nucleotides: TGTGCCAGCAGCCAACAGGCGGGACTCCTCTTCCAGCCCCAGCATTTT.

V is TRBV28 and J is TRBJ1-1; 7 bases map to TRBD1. CDR1 and CDR2 (germline): MDHEN, SYDVKM. This CDR3 comprises 16 residues. J gave up 2 bases and V 0 bases, and 6 bases lay outside the gene matches. The DNA for the CDR3 is TGTGCCAGCAGTTTATGGAGGGGGACAGAAAACACTGAAGCTTTCTTT. Amino acids: CASSLWRGTENTEAFF.

V gene TRBV7-8 combines with J gene TRBJ1-5; D is undetermined. The germline gives CDR1 SGHVS, CDR2 FQNEAQ. Trimming pared 3 bases from V and 5 bases from J, leaving 11 bases between. The CDR3 spans 14 residues. The CDR3: CASSFSGGDQPQHF. The CDR3 nucleotides read TGTGCCAGCAGCTTTTCGGGAGGAGATCAGCCCCAGCATTTT.